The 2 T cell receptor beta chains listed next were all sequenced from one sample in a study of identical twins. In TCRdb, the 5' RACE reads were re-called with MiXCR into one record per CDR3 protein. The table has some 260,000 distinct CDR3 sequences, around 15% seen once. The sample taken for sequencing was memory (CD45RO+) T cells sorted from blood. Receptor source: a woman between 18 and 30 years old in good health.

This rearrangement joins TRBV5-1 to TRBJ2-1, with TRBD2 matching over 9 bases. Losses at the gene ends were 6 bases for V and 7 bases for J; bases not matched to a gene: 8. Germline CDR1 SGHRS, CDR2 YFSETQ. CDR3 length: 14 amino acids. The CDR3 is CASTGGGAGNEQFF. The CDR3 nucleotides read TGCGCCAGCACCGGCGGGGGGGCCGGGAATGAGCAGTTCTTC.

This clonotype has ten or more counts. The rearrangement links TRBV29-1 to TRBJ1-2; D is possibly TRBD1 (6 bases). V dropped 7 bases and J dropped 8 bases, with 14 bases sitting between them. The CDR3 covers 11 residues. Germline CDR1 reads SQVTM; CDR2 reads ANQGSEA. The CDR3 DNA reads TGCAGCGAGGGGGATGCGCGAGGCTACACCTTC. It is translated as CSEGDARGYTF.